The 4 T cell receptor beta chains reported below all come from one sample, sequenced in a study of shared clonotypes between healthy human individuals. Generated by immunoSEQ multiplex PCR, the TCRdb table keeps only in-frame clones and is missing some. Of approximately 500,000 clones in the sample, over 75% were seen once. Source material: PBMCs. These receptors were collected from a woman aged 40 to 50 in good health. Some clones in this sample may be carry-over from other donors' samples.

Points on this clone: A far larger clone differs by one base, so this is likely a read error. This chain's CDR3 is CSVAVTDQETQYF. CDR3 sequence (DNA): TGCAGCGTCGCAGTGACAGATCAAGAGACCCAGTACTTC. This chain uses TRBV29-1 with TRBJ2-5, with D perhaps matching TRBD1 (5 bases). The V end was cut by 6 bases, the J end by 2 bases, with 13 bases between. This CDR3 is built from 13 residues. Germline V gene sequence: CDR1 SQVTM, CDR2 ANQGSEA.

This clone was detected only once. Only one base separates this from a far larger clonotype, so it likely reflects a read error. V usage is TRBV27 and J usage is TRBJ2-4; D possibly matches TRBD1 or TRBD2 (5 bases each). CDR1 MNHEY and CDR2 SMNVEV come from the germline V gene (reference sequence). The CDR3 spans 18 residues. V was trimmed by 3 bases and J by 0 bases, leaving 18 bases between them. The CDR3 DNA follows: TGTGCCAGCAGTTTTGGGGCAAGGGCAGGACTAGCCAAAAACATTCAGTACTTC. Amino acid sequence: CASSFGARAGLAKNIQYF.

CDR3 DNA: TGTGCCAGCAGAAACGACAGGGACGTCAAGTTCTTC. Encoded protein: CASRNDRDVKFF. The chain recombines TRBV6-5 with TRBJ2-1; 7 nucleotides match TRBD1. The CDR3 has 12 amino acids. CDR1 is MNHEY, CDR2 SVGAGI, per germline. Trimming took 6 bases from V and 14 from J; bases not matched to a gene: 10.

Comments on this clone: It differs at one base from a far larger clone, so likely a read error. The chain uses TRBV6-6 and TRBJ2-5; D not resolved. The V gene's germline CDR1 is MNHNY and CDR2 SVGAGI (reference sequence). V lost 3 bases and J 3 bases, leaving 8 bases between the germline ends. The CDR3 contains 13 residues. This chain's CDR3 is CASSYAWEETQYF. The CDR3 coding sequence is TGTGCCAGCAGTTATGCCTGGGAAGAGACCCAGTACTTC.